Each of the 2 T cell receptor beta chains below was sequenced from the same sample in a study of technical replicates of blood from a few donors. Sequencing used immunoSEQ multiplex PCR; TCRdb keeps in-frame clones, though not all of them. The sample consists of some 70,000 clones, approximately 90% of them appearing once. Sequenced sample: PBMCs. These receptors were obtained from a human donor in good health. Some clones in this sample may be carry-over from other donors' samples.

V is TRBV6-4 and J is TRBJ2-7; 12 nucleotides match TRBD2. The CDR3 covers 14 residues. Germline CDR1 is MRHNA and CDR2 is SNTAGT. V shed 10 bases, J shed 1 base, and the junction held 5 bases outside the gene matches. The chain's CDR3 is CANILAGGSYEQYF. The CDR3 nucleotides are TGTGCCAACATACTAGCGGGAGGTTCCTACGAGCAGTACTTC.

V gene TRBV7-8 combines with J gene TRBJ1-4; 7 bases are a match to TRBD1. The trim removed 5 bases at V and 8 bases at J, leaving 23 bases unmatched. This CDR3 is 19 amino acids long. CDR1 is SGHVS and CDR2 is FQNEAQ in the germline V gene. The CDR3 protein is CASSLPTRDRLITEEKLFF. CDR3 coding DNA: TGTGCCAGCAGCCTCCCCACCCGGGACAGACTGATCACCGAGGAAAAACTGTTTTTT.